This is a list of T cell receptor beta chains from one sample in a study of T-cell reconstitution after alpha-beta-depleted transplantation in children. TCRdb called the PCR reads again in MiXCR, with one record for every CDR3 protein. The profile shows over 200,000 distinct CDR3 sequences, approximately 10% of them singletons. The source material was PBMCs from the stem cell graft donor, sampled from the stem cell graft. These receptors were obtained from a human donor who donated a stem cell graft to a child with acute lymphoblastic leukemia. Both conserved end residues are part of each CDR3. The order of the fields is V gene, clone size, J gene, D gene, CDR3 DNA, CDR3 protein. A D gene is named only where the DNA matches it firmly. Expanded clones are given a class, and other clones once, few, many or no size at all.

TRBV12-3/TRBV12-4	many	TRBJ2-5	.	TGTGCCAGCAGTTTACAGGGGTTGGAAGAGACCCAGTACTTC	CASSLQGLEETQYF
TRBV7-2	.	TRBJ1-6	.	TGTGCCAGCAGCCCACCCGGGAGGGCCTATAATTCACCCCTCCACTTT	CASSPPGRAYNSPLHF
TRBV4-2	.	TRBJ2-2	.	TGTGCCAGCAGCCCCAGGGTCACCGGGGAGCTGTTTTTT	CASSPRVTGELFF
TRBV10-1	many	TRBJ2-3	.	TGCGCCAGCAGTGAGGCACATACGAGCACAGATACGCAGTATTTT	CASSEAHTSTDTQYF
TRBV7-9	many	TRBJ2-5	.	TGTGCCAGCAGCCTAAACGACGGGCGGGAGACCCAGTACTTC	CASSLNDGRETQYF
TRBV20-1	.	TRBJ1-4	.	TGCAGTGCTACGGGGACACCACCTAATGAAAAACTGTTTTTT	CSATGTPPNEKLFF
TRBV7-6	.	TRBJ2-5	.	TGTGCCAGCAGCTTATTTGAGGCGGCGGGTTCCAAAGAGACCCAGTACTTC	CASSLFEAAGSKETQYF
TRBV5-6	few	TRBJ1-4	.	TGTGCCAGCAGCTTGTATTGGGACATCGTCCCCGAAGTGAATGAAAAACTGTTTTTT	CASSLYWDIVPEVNEKLFF
TRBV6-2/TRBV6-3	.	TRBJ2-7	.	TGTGCCAGCAGCTTGACAGACAGGAACATCGGGGAGCAGTACTTC	CASSLTDRNIGEQYF
TRBV4-1	many	TRBJ1-2	TRBD1	TGCGCCAGCAGCCCGGCAGGGGGAGTCGGCTATGGCTACACCTTC	CASSPAGGVGYGYTF
TRBV20-1	.	TRBJ1-4	.	TGCAGTGCTAGAGATAGGCAGCAGTTGAATGAAAAACTGTTTTTT	CSARDRQQLNEKLFF
TRBV6-5	.	TRBJ2-1	.	TGTGCCAGCAGTTCTGTCTTTAGCGATGAGCAGTTCTTC	CASSSVFSDEQFF
TRBV15	few	TRBJ2-1	.	TGTGCCACCGAGGGGAAGGGGATCGCTGAGCAGTTCTTC	CATEGKGIAEQFF
TRBV5-1	.	TRBJ2-4	.	TGCGCCAGCAGCTTGACGGTCCTAGCCAAAAACATTCAGTACTTC	CASSLTVLAKNIQYF
TRBV20-1	.	TRBJ1-5	TRBD1	TGCAGTGCTACTATGGGGGACAGAAATCAGCCCCAGCATTTT	CSATMGDRNQPQHF
TRBV20-1	few	TRBJ2-1	.	TGCAGTGCTAGAGCCCTAGGATCCTCCTACAATGAGCAGTTCTTC	CSARALGSSYNEQFF
TRBV19	.	TRBJ1-2	.	TGTGCCAGTTCAATCGACGTTGGTGGGCTAGGTGGCTACACCTTC	CASSIDVGGLGGYTF
TRBV5-1	.	TRBJ2-5	.	TGCGCCAGCAGCCCGGGGACGGGCAAAGAGACCCAGTACTTC	CASSPGTGKETQYF
TRBV7-9	many	TRBJ1-6	.	TGTGCCAGCAGCTTACGGGGGTCACCCCTCCACTTT	CASSLRGSPLHF
TRBV10-3	many	TRBJ2-7	.	TGTGCCATCGCGCCAGGAGATTTATCCTACGAGCAGTACTTC	CAIAPGDLSYEQYF
TRBV7-9	few	TRBJ1-6	.	TGTGCCAGCAGCTTATCTATGGGTTCACCCCTCCACTTT	CASSLSMGSPLHF
TRBV11-2	many	TRBJ2-1	.	TGTGCCAGCAGCCCCTTCACAGGGATCCGGTTAAATGAGCAGTTCTTC	CASSPFTGIRLNEQFF
TRBV6-1	few	TRBJ1-6	.	TGTGCCAGCAGTGAAAGCCAACGAGGGGGTTATAATTCACCCCTCCACTTT	CASSESQRGGYNSPLHF
TRBV11-3	.	TRBJ2-5	TRBD2	TGTGCCAGCAGCTCGGGGGGGTGGGGAGGACAAGAGACCCAGTACTTC	CASSSGGWGGQETQYF
TRBV11-2	many	TRBJ1-1	TRBD1	TGTGCCAGCAGCGTCCAGACAGGGACCGAAGCTTTCTTT	CASSVQTGTEAFF
TRBV14	few	TRBJ2-7	TRBD1	TGTGCCAGCAGCCACCAAACAGGGGACTCCTACGAGCAGTACTTC	CASSHQTGDSYEQYF
TRBV5-6	few	TRBJ1-3	.	TGTGCCAGCAGCTTTGGCTTCGGCTCTGGAAACACCATATATTTT	CASSFGFGSGNTIYF
TRBV6-4	many	TRBJ2-7	TRBD1	TGTGCCAGGAGTGGGGGACAGGGGGACTACGAGCAGTACTTC	CARSGGQGDYEQYF
TRBV18	once	TRBJ2-5	.	TGTGCCAGCTCACCGAGACAGGGAGGAGCAGAGACCCAGTACTTC	CASSPRQGGAETQYF
TRBV12-3/TRBV12-4	large	TRBJ1-1	.	TGTGCCAGCAGTCTATCGGCAGGGTACACTGAAGCTTTCTTT	CASSLSAGYTEAFF
TRBV7-9	many	TRBJ2-1	TRBD1	TGTGCCAGCAGCTTAGGGGGGGACAGGGGCAATGAGCAGTTCTTC	CASSLGGDRGNEQFF
TRBV6-2/TRBV6-3	many	TRBJ1-5	TRBD1	TGTGCCAGCAGGGGCCTTGACAGGGGCCCTCGGTGGGGCAATCAGCCCCAGCATTTT	CASRGLDRGPRWGNQPQHF
TRBV7-9	many	TRBJ1-3	.	TGTGCCAGCAGCTCGATCGCGGGAGCTGGAAACACCATATATTTT	CASSSIAGAGNTIYF
TRBV10-1	many	TRBJ2-3	.	TGCGCCAGCAGTGAAGGGCAGCACACAGATACGCAGTATTTT	CASSEGQHTDTQYF
TRBV10-3	.	TRBJ2-1	TRBD2	TGTGCCATCAGTGACCCCTTCGGACTAGCGGGGGGAAATGAGCAGTTCTTC	CAISDPFGLAGGNEQFF
TRBV18	many	TRBJ2-2	TRBD1	TGTGCCAGCTCCCAGGGACAGCACACCGGGGAGCTGTTTTTT	CASSQGQHTGELFF
TRBV12-3/TRBV12-4	.	TRBJ2-2	TRBD2	TGTGCCAGCAGTATGTTACTAGCGGGGGGGCAGGGCACCGGGGAGCTGTTTTTT	CASSMLLAGGQGTGELFF